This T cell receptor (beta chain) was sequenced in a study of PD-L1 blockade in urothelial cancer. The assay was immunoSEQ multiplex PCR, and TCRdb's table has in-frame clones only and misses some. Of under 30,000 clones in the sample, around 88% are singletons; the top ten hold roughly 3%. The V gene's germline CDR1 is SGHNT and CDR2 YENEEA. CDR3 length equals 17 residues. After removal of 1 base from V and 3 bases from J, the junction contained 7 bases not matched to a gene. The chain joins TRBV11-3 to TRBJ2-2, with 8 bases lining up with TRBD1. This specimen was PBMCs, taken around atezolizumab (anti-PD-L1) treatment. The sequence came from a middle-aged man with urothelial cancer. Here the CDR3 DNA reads TGTGCCAGCAGCTTAGCATCAGGGGGCTTCGACACCGGGGAGCTGTTTTTT. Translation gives CASSLASGGFDTGELFF.